The 27 T cell receptor beta chains in this list originate from one sample, sequenced in a study of cytomegalovirus exposure and HLA in healthy donors. This PCR relied on a set of 60 Vbeta primers and 13 Jbeta primers. The table came from immunoSEQ multiplex PCR; TCRdb's copy has only in-frame clones and leaves some out. The sample consists of roughly 200,000 clones, over 70% of them appearing once. Sequenced input: PBMCs. The receptors come from a middle-aged man in good health and CMV-seropositive.

This rearrangement joins TRBV9 to TRBJ2-7; D unresolved. Germline V gives CDR1 SGDLS, CDR2 YYNGEE. Trimming removed 3 bases at V and 4 bases at J, with 11 bases between. The CDR3 consists of 13 residues. The CDR3 region is CASSAAPKYEQYF. The CDR3 coding sequence is TGTGCCAGCAGCGCAGCGCCTAAATACGAGCAGTACTTC.

The J gene is TRBJ1-1, the V gene TRBV7-9; D perhaps matches TRBD1 (5 bases). This CDR3 has 11 amino acids. Germline assignment: CDR1 SEHNR and CDR2 FQNEAQ (reference sequence). With 5 bases removed from V and 6 bases from J, the gap between germline ends came to 7 bases. The CDR3, as DNA: TGTGCCAGCAGCCCGGGGGCTGAAGCTTTCTTT. Protein sequence: CASSPGAEAFF.

The chain combines TRBV10-1 with TRBJ2-4; no clear D gene. The CDR3 totals 12 residues. V lost 0 bases and J 9 bases, leaving 6 bases between the germline ends. Germline lookup yields CDR1 WNHNN and CDR2 SYGVQD (reference sequence). The CDR3 here is CASSESSGIQYF. Here the CDR3 DNA reads TGCGCCAGCAGTGAGTCGTCGGGCATTCAGTACTTC.

V usage is TRBV5-1 and J usage is TRBJ2-1, with TRBD2 identical over 7 bases. The ends lost 2 bases at V and 1 base at J; junction bases unmatched: 3. Germline lookup yields CDR1 SGHRS and CDR2 YFSETQ. The CDR3 extends over 15 amino acids. The DNA of the CDR3 is TGCGCCAGCAGCTTTACGCGGGGGTCCTACAATGAGCAGTTCTTC. Residues: CASSFTRGSYNEQFF.

This chain joins TRBV14 and TRBJ1-1, with D possibly being TRBD1 (5 bases). V lost 4 bases and J lost 10, with 16 bases in between. The CDR3 extends over 13 amino acids. Germline-derived CDR1 and CDR2 are SGHDN and FVKESK. This CDR3 is CASSPLPGRGAFF. The CDR3 DNA sequence: TGTGCCAGCAGCCCTCTCCCGGGGCGGGGAGCTTTCTTT.

The V and J genes are TRBV2 and TRBJ1-1, with D perhaps TRBD1 (5 bases). Germline lookup yields CDR1 SNHLY and CDR2 FYNNEI. The germline V and J ends were trimmed by 10 bases and 0 bases, with 12 bases remaining between them. The CDR3 runs 13 residues. For the CDR3, the DNA is TGTGCCACCTCGACAGACATGAACACTGAAGCTTTCTTT. Protein sequence: CATSTDMNTEAFF.

V is TRBV14 and J is TRBJ2-1; 8 bases align to TRBD2. V shed 1 base and J 14 bases; nucleotides not matched to a gene: 10. The germline gives CDR1 SGHDN, CDR2 FVKESK. The CDR3 loop spans 14 amino acids. CDR3 region: CASSQGFTSGVKFF. The CDR3 DNA reads as TGTGCCAGCAGCCAAGGTTTTACTAGCGGTGTAAAGTTCTTC.

The chain links TRBV6-1 to TRBJ1-5; perhaps TRBD1 as D (6 bases). The CDR3 extends over 15 amino acids. Germline V gene sequence: CDR1 MNHNS, CDR2 SASEGT. Between the trimmed V and J ends, which lost 2 bases and 4 bases, there was a span of 12 bases. The CDR3 nucleotides read TGTGCCAGCAGTGAAAACAGGGCCCTTAATCAGCCCCAGCATTTT. Translated, it gives CASSENRALNQPQHF.

This chain links TRBV19 with TRBJ2-7; 10 bases map to TRBD1. Germline V gives CDR1 LNHDA, CDR2 SQIVND (reference sequence). V shed 9 bases and J 5 bases; nucleotides not matched to a gene: 13. This CDR3 is built from 15 residues. The CDR3 nucleotides are TGTGCCAGGAACCGGGACAGGGGAATGGGACACGAGCAGTACTTC. Its protein is CARNRDRGMGHEQYF.

This sequence joins TRBV2 and TRBJ2-1, with 16 bases lining up with TRBD2. The CDR3 covers 16 residues. Trimming cost V 5 bases and J 15 bases; bases outside gene matches: 13. Germline V gene sequence: CDR1 SNHLY, CDR2 FYNNEI. CDR3 sequence: CASSRTSGTSGRAGFF. CDR3 DNA: TGTGCCAGCAGTCGTACTTCCGGGACTAGCGGGAGGGCCGGGTTCTTC.

The V call is TRBV28, the J call TRBJ1-4, with TRBD1 matching 8 bases. The germline V gene has CDR1 MDHEN and CDR2 SYDVKM. The CDR3 runs to 15 residues. Unmatched junction bases numbered 4, after V lost 4 bases and J lost 3 bases. The DNA of the CDR3 is TGTGCCAGCAGTTACTCGGGACAGGCTAATGAAAAACTGTTTTTT. Residues: CASSYSGQANEKLFF.

The rearrangement joins TRBV11-2 to TRBJ2-3, with a possible D match to TRBD1 (6 bases). The germline gives CDR1 SGHAT, CDR2 FQNNGV. CDR3 length: 14 residues. V was cut by 5 bases and J by 4 bases, with 13 bases left in between. CDR3: CASSTTGSSDTQYF. DNA of the CDR3: TGTGCCAGCAGCACCACAGGGTCCTCAGATACGCAGTATTTT. The entire variable domain, with the rest obtained from reference TRBV11-2 and TRBJ2-3, is as follows: EAGVAQSPRYKIIEKRQSVAFWCNPISGHATLYWYQQILGQGPKLLIQFQNNGVVDDSQLPKDRFSAERLKGVDSTLKIQPAKLEDSAVYLCASSTTGSSDTQYFGPGTRLTVL.

The rearrangement links TRBV7-3 to TRBJ2-2, with D unresolved. Germline V gene data show CDR1 as SGHTA and CDR2 as FQGTGA. V lost 3 bases to trimming and J lost 0 bases, with 17 bases between them. CDR3 length equals 18 residues. CDR3 DNA: TGTGCCAGCAGCTTTATTCCCTCAACTCCGTCGAACACCGGGGAGCTGTTTTTT. Protein: CASSFIPSTPSNTGELFF. Combining the CDR3 with reference TRBV7-3 and TRBJ2-2 gives the whole variable domain GAGVSQTPSNKVTEKGKYVELRCDPISGHTALYWYRQSLGQGPEFLIYFQGTGAADDSGLPNDRFFAVRPEGSVSTLKIQRTERGDSAVYLCASSFIPSTPSNTGELFFGEGSRLTVL.

CDR3 coding DNA: TGTGCCAGCAGCAGTCACAGGGGGTCAGCTTTCTTT. It yields the protein CASSSHRGSAFF. The chain uses TRBV7-2 and TRBJ1-1, with 8 bases matching TRBD1. The ends lost 5 bases at V and 10 bases at J; junction bases unmatched: 6. This CDR3 is 12 amino acids long. The V gene's germline CDR1 is SGHTA and CDR2 FQGNSA.

V gene TRBV5-4 combines with J gene TRBJ2-5; 11 positions match TRBD2. Germline-derived CDR1 and CDR2 are SGHNT and YYREEE (reference sequence). V lost 5 bases and J lost 1; bases outside the gene matches: 7. The CDR3 spans 16 residues. The CDR3 DNA reads TGTGCCAGCAGTCCCGGGACTAGCGGAGTCCAAGAGACCCAGTACTTC. Its protein is CASSPGTSGVQETQYF.

This clone occurred a few times. This rearrangement joins TRBV19 to TRBJ1-5; D ambiguous. V lost 1 base to trimming and J lost 7 bases, with 11 bases between them. The CDR3 consists of 14 residues. Germline values: CDR1 LNHDA, CDR2 SQIVND (reference sequence). This CDR3 is CASSIVGSRQPQHF. CDR3 coding DNA: TGTGCCAGTAGTATAGTAGGAAGCAGGCAGCCCCAGCATTTT.

The chain employs TRBV15 and TRBJ1-2; 11 positions match TRBD1. CDR3 length: 15 residues. The germline gives CDR1 LNHNV, CDR2 YYDKDF (reference sequence). With 1 base clipped from V and 4 bases from J, the junction kept 2 bases outside the gene matches. The CDR3 protein is CATSRVGTGGYGYTF. The CDR3 nucleotides are TGTGCCACCAGCAGAGTGGGGACAGGGGGCTATGGCTACACCTTC.

This rearrangement joins TRBV11-2 to TRBJ2-1; D perhaps matches TRBD2 (5 bases). Trimming cost V 2 bases and J 0 bases, with 14 bases left between them. Germline CDR1 reads SGHAT; CDR2 reads FQNNGV. This CDR3 has 17 amino acids. CDR3 coding DNA: TGTGCCAGCAGCTTAATCGCGGGTACGAGCTCCTACAATGAGCAGTTCTTC. It translates to CASSLIAGTSSYNEQFF.

This clone appeared once. The gene calls are TRBV5-1 and TRBJ2-5; 11 nucleotides match TRBD2. Germline CDR1 SGHRS, CDR2 YFSETQ. This CDR3 region has 15 residues. V lost 3 bases, J lost 4 bases, and 5 bases stayed unmatched. The DNA of the CDR3 is TGCGCCAGCAGCTCCGGGACTAGCGGCCCAGAGACCCAGTACTTC. Protein: CASSSGTSGPETQYF. Complete variable domain (other parts from reference TRBV5-1 and TRBJ2-5): KAGVTQTPRYLIKTRGQQVTLSCSPISGHRSVSWYQQTPGQGLQFLFEYFSETQRNKGNFPGRFSGRQFSNSRSEMNVSTLELGDSALYLCASSSGTSGPETQYFGPGTRLLVL.

This clone was seen just once. This sequence joins TRBV7-9 and TRBJ1-1; D is unclear. Trimming pared 0 bases from V and 0 bases from J, leaving 8 bases between. The CDR3 has 15 amino acids. In germline, CDR1 is SEHNR, CDR2 FQNEAQ (reference sequence). The CDR3 is CASSLAGRVNTEAFF. CDR3 nucleotides: TGTGCCAGCAGCTTAGCCGGGAGGGTGAACACTGAAGCTTTCTTT.

V and J are TRBV6-1 and TRBJ1-5; D uncertain. Germline V gene sequence: CDR1 MNHNS, CDR2 SASEGT. The germline V and J ends were trimmed by 2 bases and 4 bases, with 15 bases remaining between them. The CDR3 sequence is 16 residues long. The CDR3 DNA sequence: TGTGCCAGCAGTGAAATGTGGGAGTGGGGAAATCAGCCCCAGCATTTT. It specifies CASSEMWEWGNQPQHF.

The CDR3 nucleotides read TGTGCCAGCAGTCAGAGGGCCCTAATTTATGGCTACACCTTC. Its translation: CASSQRALIYGYTF. The chain has TRBV7-2 and TRBJ1-2; D is undetermined. From germline, CDR1 is SGHTA and CDR2 FQGNSA. This CDR3 is built from 14 residues. Trimming shortened V by 6 bases and J by 5 bases, and 16 bases separated the two germline ends.

The chain recombines TRBV2 with TRBJ2-1, with a tentative D call TRBD1 (6 bases). Germline lookup yields CDR1 SNHLY and CDR2 FYNNEI. The CDR3 has 14 residues. Deletions cut 8 bases from V and 2 bases from J, with 13 bases between. In nucleotides, the CDR3 is TGTGCCAGCGTCCGGGACAAAACCTACAATGAGCAGTTCTTC. Protein product: CASVRDKTYNEQFF.

V gene TRBV6-1 combines with J gene TRBJ2-7, with TRBD1 matching over 7 bases. CDR1 is MNHNS and CDR2 is SASEGT in the germline V gene. Germline trimming cut 6 bases from V and 2 bases from J; bases unmatched to any gene: 10. CDR3 size: 15 residues. The CDR3 bases are TGTGCCAGCAGGCCACCGGGACAGCGAACCTACGAGCAGTACTTC. Amino acids: CASRPPGQRTYEQYF.

The chain is built from TRBV5-1 and TRBJ2-1; TRBD2 agrees at 16 bases. Germline-derived CDR1 and CDR2 are SGHRS and YFSETQ. V lost 7 bases, J lost 6 bases, and 4 bases stayed unmatched. The CDR3 contains 15 residues. CDR3 sequence (DNA): TGCGCCAGCTCCGGGACTAGCGGGAGGGCCAATGAGCAGTTCTTC. This gives the protein CASSGTSGRANEQFF.

The chain has TRBV11-2 and TRBJ2-2; TRBD2 might be the D (5 bases). Looked up from germline, CDR1 is SGHAT and CDR2 is FQNNGV. V was pared by 5 bases and J by 7 bases, with 11 bases between. This CDR3 has 13 amino acids. The CDR3 DNA reads as TGTGCCAGCAGCCCCAGCGGTGGCGGGGAGCTGTTTTTT. Translating it yields CASSPSGGGELFF.

The chain joins TRBV6-5 to TRBJ1-1; weak D call: TRBD1 (6 bases). This CDR3 region has 14 residues. Germline V lookup: CDR1 MNHEY, CDR2 SVGAGI. V gave up 0 bases and J gave up 7 bases, with 12 bases separating them. This chain's CDR3 is CASSYSDRQSEAFF. The CDR3 bases are TGTGCCAGCAGTTACTCAGACAGGCAGAGTGAAGCTTTCTTT.